This TCR beta chain was documented in a study of blood T cells in healthy people across ages. Study details: Through template switching, about one barcoded beta molecule was captured per two T cells, as measured in model experiments.

A minimum of 5.5 micrograms of total RNA was extracted per sample. A J-beta primer mix and a sample-barcoded 5' primer were used in a second PCR of roughly 7 to 12 cycles. MiXCR, run by TCRdb on the 5' RACE reads, gives a single entry per CDR3 protein. In the table there are about 640,000 distinct CDR3 sequences, about 53% of which are singletons. CDR1 and CDR2 from the germline V gene are SGHTA and FQGNSA. This CDR3 region has 13 residues. V was pared by 0 bases and J by 2 bases, with 3 bases between. The receptor was isolated from a man aged 60 to 69 in good health. This chain uses TRBV7-2 with TRBJ2-3; D ambiguous. Material for sequencing was blood. CDR3 sequence reads: CASSLATTDTQYF. The CDR3 region has the DNA TGTGCCAGCAGCTTAGCGACCACAGATACGCAGTATTTT.